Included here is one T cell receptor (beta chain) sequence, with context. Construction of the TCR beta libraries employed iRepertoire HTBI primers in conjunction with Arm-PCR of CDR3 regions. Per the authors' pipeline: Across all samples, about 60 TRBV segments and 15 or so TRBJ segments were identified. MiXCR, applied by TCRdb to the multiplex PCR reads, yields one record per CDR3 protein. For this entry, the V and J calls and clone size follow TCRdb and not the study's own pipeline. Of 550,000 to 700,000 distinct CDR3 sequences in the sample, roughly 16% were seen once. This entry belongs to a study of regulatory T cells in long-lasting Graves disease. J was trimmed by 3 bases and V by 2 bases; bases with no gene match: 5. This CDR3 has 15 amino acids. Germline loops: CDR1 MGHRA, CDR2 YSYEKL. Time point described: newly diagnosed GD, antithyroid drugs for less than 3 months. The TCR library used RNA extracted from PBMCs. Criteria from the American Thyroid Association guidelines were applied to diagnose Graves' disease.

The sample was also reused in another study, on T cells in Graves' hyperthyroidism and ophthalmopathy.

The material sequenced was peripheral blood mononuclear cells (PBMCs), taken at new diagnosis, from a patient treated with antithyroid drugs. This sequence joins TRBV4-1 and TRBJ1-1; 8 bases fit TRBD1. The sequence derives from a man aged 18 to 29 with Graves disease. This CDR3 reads CASSQRQGLDTEAFF. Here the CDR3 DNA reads TGCGCCAGCAGCCAAAGACAGGGGCTGGACACTGAAGCTTTCTTT.